The 4 T cell receptor beta chains below were found in one sample sequenced in a study of beta chain features in type 1 diabetes. Of the isolated RNA, all was reverse transcribed, and so the sequenced material was expressed TCRB transcripts. Sequencing used immunoSEQ multiplex PCR; TCRdb keeps in-frame clones, though not all of them. The table includes 200,000 to 250,000 clones, about 70% detected once. The sample consisted of naive CD4+ T cells from blood. These receptor sequences come from a man aged 30 to 39 in good health.

The chain carries TRBV30 and TRBJ1-6; D is undetermined. V was pared by 4 bases and J by 2 bases, with 6 bases between. The CDR3 length is 13 residues. The V gene's germline CDR1 is GTSNPN and CDR2 SVGIG (reference sequence). This CDR3 reads CAWNPAYNSPLHF. CDR3 coding DNA: TGTGCCTGGAACCCAGCCTATAATTCACCCCTCCACTTT.

DNA of the CDR3: TGTGCCAGCAGCTGGCAGGGGGGTCAGCCCCAGCATTTT. Encoded protein: CASSWQGGQPQHF. The chain couples TRBV7-2 to TRBJ1-5, with 7 bases fitting TRBD1. The CDR3 runs to 13 residues. Germline V gene sequence: CDR1 SGHTA, CDR2 FQGNSA. The trim removed 4 bases at V and 6 bases at J, leaving 3 bases unmatched.

V and J are TRBV27 and TRBJ2-1; 8 bases are a match to TRBD2. From germline, CDR1 is MNHEY and CDR2 SMNVEV (reference sequence). The CDR3 sequence is 16 residues long. V was pared by 5 bases and J by 7 bases, with 13 bases of the junction left unmatched. CDR3 nucleotides: TGTGCCAGCAGTCTTCGAGCGGGAGAGTTACGGAATGAGCAGTTCTTC. Encoded protein: CASSLRAGELRNEQFF.

Here the CDR3 DNA reads TGCAGCGCCGATAAGGGGGCAAGGGGTCAGCCCCAGCATTTT. Protein: CSADKGARGQPQHF. The chain has TRBV29-1 and TRBJ1-5, with 7 bases lining up with TRBD1. Germline CDR1 is SQVTM and CDR2 is ANQGSEA. J lost 6 bases, V lost 7 bases, and 12 bases had no gene match. The CDR3 is 14 amino acids.